A selection of T cell receptor beta chains follows, all from one sample in a study of shared clonotypes between healthy human individuals. Some clones are missing from TCRdb's copy, which holds only in-frame ones; the method was immunoSEQ multiplex PCR. The table shows roughly 2,000,000 clones, with about 93% occurring only once. What was sequenced was naive CD8+ T cells from PBMCs. The origin of the receptors is a man younger than 35 in good health. Some clones in this sample may be carry-over from other donors' samples. Each CDR3 is given with its conserved first and last residue. A D gene is named only where the DNA matches it firmly. Only part of the rows carry a size: once, few, many, or a class if the clone is expanded.

v_gene	d_gene	j_gene	abundance	CDR3aa	CDR3nt
TRBV27	.	TRBJ2-7	.	CASSLVLGAYEQYF	TGTGCCAGCAGTTTAGTCCTAGGGGCCTACGAGCAGTACTTC
TRBV28	TRBD1	TRBJ1-1	.	CASSPRGRVTEAFF	TGTGCCAGCAGTCCCAGGGGGCGCGTAACTGAAGCTTTCTTT
TRBV2	TRBD2	TRBJ2-1	.	CASRGFGLAGEGNEQFF	TGTGCCAGCAGGGGCTTTGGACTAGCGGGAGAGGGCAATGAGCAGTTCTTC
TRBV19	TRBD1	TRBJ2-3	.	CASSPGQGTDTQYF	TGTGCCAGTAGTCCGGGACAGGGGACAGATACGCAGTATTTT
TRBV15	TRBD1	TRBJ2-2	.	CATTQGPGTGELFF	TGTGCCACCACACAGGGGCCGGGCACCGGGGAGCTGTTTTTT
TRBV7-2	TRBD1	TRBJ2-1	.	CASNWGQGIGGSEDNEQFF	TGTGCCAGCAATTGGGGACAGGGTATAGGGGGTAGCGAGGACAATGAGCAGTTCTTC
TRBV29-1	TRBD1	TRBJ2-1	.	CSVQTGGTTREQFF	TGCAGCGTGCAGACAGGGGGTACGACAAGAGAGCAGTTCTTC
TRBV28	.	TRBJ1-1	few	CASSLSVLEGTEAFF	TGTGCCAGCAGTTTATCAGTACTTGAGGGCACTGAAGCTTTCTTT
TRBV30	.	TRBJ2-7	.	CACLRDRYEQYF	TGTGCCTGTTTAAGGGACCGGTACGAGCAGTACTTC
TRBV4-3	.	TRBJ2-7	.	CASSQDIRQAIEQYF	TGCGCCAGCAGCCAAGATATACGGCAGGCGATCGAGCAGTACTTC
TRBV29-1	TRBD2	TRBJ2-7	.	CSAIPGLAGIHYEQYF	TGCAGCGCAATACCAGGACTAGCGGGAATCCACTACGAGCAGTACTTC
TRBV30	TRBD1	TRBJ2-5	.	CAWSVRGETQYF	TGTGCCTGGAGTGTCAGGGGGGAGACCCAGTACTTC
TRBV19	.	TRBJ2-2	.	CASSLNQGSLFTGELFF	TGTGCCAGTAGCCTTAACCAGGGTTCCTTATTCACCGGGGAGCTGTTTTTT
TRBV7-9	TRBD2	TRBJ2-3	.	CASSPPRTSGRLADTQYF	TGTGCCAGCAGCCCCCCCCGGACTAGCGGGAGGCTCGCAGATACGCAGTATTTT
TRBV6-5	.	TRBJ2-7	.	CASSWGPGTPYEQYF	TGTGCCAGCAGTTGGGGGCCTGGGACTCCTTACGAGCAGTACTTC
TRBV7-7	TRBD1	TRBJ2-5	once	CASSLAGQTYQETQYF	TGTGCCAGCAGCTTAGCGGGACAGACGTACCAAGAGACCCAGTACTTC
TRBV29-1	TRBD2	TRBJ2-2	.	CSVYAGGDGELFF	TGCAGCGTCTATGCGGGAGGGGACGGGGAGCTGTTTTTT
TRBV13	TRBD2	TRBJ2-5	.	CASSLAPVVAGEGKETQYF	TGTGCCAGCAGCTTAGCACCCGTGGTAGCGGGAGAGGGGAAAGAGACCCAGTACTTC
TRBV7-9	.	TRBJ2-4	few	CASSLAEGQNIQYF	TGTGCCAGCAGCTTAGCCGAGGGTCAAAACATTCAGTACTTC
TRBV27	.	TRBJ2-3	.	CASQGEGGADTQYF	TGTGCCAGCCAGGGGGAAGGGGGGGCAGATACGCAGTATTTT
TRBV10-1	.	TRBJ2-2	.	CASSESVATGELFF	TGCGCCAGCAGTGAGTCTGTAGCGACGGGGGAGCTGTTTTTT
TRBV25-1	.	TRBJ2-1	.	CASSVPYEQFF	TGTGCCAGCAGTGTTCCGTACGAGCAGTTCTTC
TRBV27	TRBD2	TRBJ2-3	.	CASSLLAGGLISTDTQYF	TGTGCCAGCAGCTTACTAGCGGGAGGCCTCATAAGCACAGATACGCAGTATTTT
TRBV7-6	TRBD1	TRBJ1-3	.	CASKGGLSSGNTIYF	TGTGCCAGCAAAGGGGGCTTAAGCTCTGGAAACACCATATATTTT
TRBV7-9	.	TRBJ2-2	.	CASSLSGNPGELFF	TGTGCCAGCAGCTTATCCGGGAATCCCGGGGAGCTGTTTTTT
TRBV27	.	TRBJ2-7	.	CASSPSPGQTSYEQYF	TGTGCCAGCAGTCCATCCCCAGGACAGACCTCCTACGAGCAGTACTTC
TRBV7-6	TRBD2	TRBJ2-7	.	CASSLRGLAANYEQYF	TGTGCCAGCAGCTTACGCGGACTAGCGGCGAACTACGAGCAGTACTTC
TRBV7-6	.	TRBJ2-3	once	CASSSGADTQYF	TGTGCCAGCAGCTCCGGAGCAGATACGCAGTATTTT
TRBV30	.	TRBJ2-3	.	CAWSVRSGRTTDTQYF	TGTGCCTGGAGTGTACGGTCTGGGAGGACCACAGATACGCAGTATTTT
TRBV6-1	TRBD1	TRBJ2-1	.	CASRTSGGVINEQFF	TGTGCCAGCAGGACCTCAGGGGGCGTCATAAATGAGCAGTTCTTC
TRBV28	.	TRBJ2-5	.	CASSQLRGGETQYF	TGTGCCAGCAGCCAGCTGAGGGGCGGAGAGACCCAGTACTTC
TRBV6-1	.	TRBJ1-5	.	CASRTDRYSNQPQHF	TGTGCCAGCAGAACCGACAGATATAGCAATCAGCCCCAGCATTTT
TRBV19	.	TRBJ1-1	.	CASSGTREGPTEAFF	TGTGCCAGTAGCGGAACCAGGGAAGGCCCCACTGAAGCTTTCTTT
TRBV6-1	.	TRBJ2-5	.	CASSELGPWSETQYF	TGTGCCAGCAGTGAACTAGGGCCGTGGTCCGAGACCCAGTACTTC
TRBV7-9	TRBD1	TRBJ2-7	.	CASSLFGTGATYEQYF	TGTGCCAGCAGCTTATTCGGGACAGGGGCAACCTACGAGCAGTACTTC
TRBV9	.	TRBJ1-1	.	CASSVGGGTTEAFF	TGTGCCAGCAGCGTAGGAGGAGGAACCACAGAAGCTTTCTTT
TRBV6-1	TRBD2	TRBJ2-7	.	CASSGQGLAGVREQYF	TGTGCCAGCAGTGGTCAGGGGCTAGCGGGAGTCCGCGAGCAGTACTTC
TRBV27	.	TRBJ1-1	once	CASSLLWDAEAFF	TGTGCCAGCAGTTTATTATGGGACGCTGAAGCTTTCTTT